This T cell receptor beta chain is from a study of T cell changes during pregnancy in multiple sclerosis. The data were produced by immunoSEQ multiplex PCR, yet TCRdb's version contains in-frame clones alone and is incomplete. The sample holds 60,000 to 85,000 clones, roughly 92% seen once. The ends lost 4 bases at V and 2 bases at J; junction bases unmatched: 3. The CDR3 runs 15 residues. Germline CDR1 reads SGHVS; CDR2 reads FQNEAQ. The clonotype originates from a female donor in good health, enrolled as a control in a pregnancy study. This rearrangement joins TRBV7-8 to TRBJ1-3; 9 nucleotides match TRBD1. The sample here was peripheral blood, taken after pregnancy. In DNA, the CDR3 is TGTGCCAGCAGCTCGGACAGGGGAACTGGAAACACCATATATTTT. Encoded protein: CASSSDRGTGNTIYF.